This T cell receptor beta chain appears in the sequencing data of a study of kidney transplant recipient with SARS-CoV-2 infection. A remark on this clonotype: The junction departs from the called germline gene at one end, perhaps through a read error.

Each CDR3 protein is one row after TCRdb ran MiXCR on the reads. Of fewer than 250,000 distinct CDR3 sequences listed, less than 35% were seen once; the top ten hold 7% to 8%. This material consisted of a blood sample, taken at baseline and on roughly day 120 from a kidney transplant recipient. The source is a male patient younger than 45 who had COVID-19 and was a kidney transplant recipient. Some T cells may be supplied by the graft donor.

CDR3 bases: TGTGCCAGCAGCACTCCAGTTCCCATTTCTTTCTCTGAGACCCAGTGCTTC. Translating gives CASSTPVPISFSETQCF. This rearrangement joins TRBV3-1 to TRBJ2-5; the D is unclear. CDR1 is LGHDT and CDR2 is YNNKEL in the germline V gene (reference sequence). CDR3 length: 17 residues.